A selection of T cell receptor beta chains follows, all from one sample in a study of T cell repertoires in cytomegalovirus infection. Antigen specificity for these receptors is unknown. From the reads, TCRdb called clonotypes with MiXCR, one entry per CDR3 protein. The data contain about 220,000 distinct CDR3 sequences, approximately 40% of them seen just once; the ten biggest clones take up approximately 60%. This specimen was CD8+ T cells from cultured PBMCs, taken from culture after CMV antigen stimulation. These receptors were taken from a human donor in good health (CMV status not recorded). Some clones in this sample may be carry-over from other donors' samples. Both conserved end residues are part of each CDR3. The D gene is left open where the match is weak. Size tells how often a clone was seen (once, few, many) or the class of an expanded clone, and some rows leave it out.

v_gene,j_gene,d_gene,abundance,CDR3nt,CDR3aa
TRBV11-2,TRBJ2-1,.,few,TGTGCCAGCAGCTCCAGTATTAGCTCCTACAATGAGCAGTTCTTC,CASSSSISSYNEQFF
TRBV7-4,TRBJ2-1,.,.,TGTGCCAGCAGCCCGACTGGTGTGGGGCCCTCGAGCTCCTACAATGAGCAGTTCTTC,CASSPTGVGPSSSYNEQFF
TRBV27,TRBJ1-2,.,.,TGTGCCAGCAGTTTATCCCCCTGGGGAGGGGGGGTAGGTGGCTACACCTTC,CASSLSPWGGGVGGYTF
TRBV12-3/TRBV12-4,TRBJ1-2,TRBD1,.,TGTGCCAGCAGCCCAGGACAGGGAGAGGGCTATGGCTACACCTTC,CASSPGQGEGYGYTF
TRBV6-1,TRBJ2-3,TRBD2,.,TGTGCCAGCAGTGAAGAAATAGCGGGGGTCACAGATACGCAGTATTTT,CASSEEIAGVTDTQYF
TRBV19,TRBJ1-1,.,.,TGTGCCACCCTGGGGGGGCAGTTCACTGAAGCTTTCTTT,CATLGGQFTEAFF
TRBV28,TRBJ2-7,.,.,TGTGCCAGCAGTTCCAACAGGGAGCCGCGCTACGAGCAGTACTTC,CASSSNREPRYEQYF
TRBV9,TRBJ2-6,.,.,TGTGCCAGCAGCGCCCCCGTGTCTGCTACCGGGGCCAACGTCCTGACTTTC,CASSAPVSATGANVLTF
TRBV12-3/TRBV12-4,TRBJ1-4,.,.,TGTGCCAGCAGTCCCCACCCGCAGAGTTTGGAAAAACTGTTTTTT,CASSPHPQSLEKLFF
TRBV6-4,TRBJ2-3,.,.,TGTGCCAGCAGTGACGGGGGAATTACGCAGTATTTT,CASSDGGITQYF
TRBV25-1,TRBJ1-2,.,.,TGTGCCAGCAGTGAATCGGCCAGCCTAAGGGATGGCTACACCTTC,CASSESASLRDGYTF
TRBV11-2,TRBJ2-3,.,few,TGTGCCAGCAGCTTAGCTAGCCCTACGCAGTATTTT,CASSLASPTQYF
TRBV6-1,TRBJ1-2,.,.,TGTGCCAGCAGTGAACTAGCCGGGAGGGGCTATGGCTACACCTTC,CASSELAGRGYGYTF
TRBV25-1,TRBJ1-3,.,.,TGTGCCAGAACGCGATCGGACAGTTCGGGAAACACCATATATTTT,CARTRSDSSGNTIYF
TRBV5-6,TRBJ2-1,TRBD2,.,TGTGCCAGCAGCTTGGTGACTAGCGGGACTAATGAGCAGTTCTTC,CASSLVTSGTNEQFF
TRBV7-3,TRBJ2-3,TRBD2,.,TGTGCCAGCAGCTCAAGCGGGAGTGGGGCAGATACGCAGTATTTT,CASSSSGSGADTQYF
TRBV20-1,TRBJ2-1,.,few,TGCAGTGCTAGAGATCCAGGCGTAAGCTCCTACAATGAGCAGTTCTTC,CSARDPGVSSYNEQFF
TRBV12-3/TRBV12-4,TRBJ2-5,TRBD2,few,TGTGCCAGCAGAACCCCTATAAAGCGGGGGGTCCAAGAGACCCAGTACTTC,CASRTPIKRGVQETQYF
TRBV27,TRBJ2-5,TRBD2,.,TGTGCCAGCAGTTCGCTGCGACTAGCGGGAGAAGAGACCCAGTACTTC,CASSSLRLAGEETQYF
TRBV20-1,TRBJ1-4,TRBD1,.,TGCAGTGCTCTAGATTACGGGACAGGGAGGGTCACTAATGAAAAACTGTTTTTT,CSALDYGTGRVTNEKLFF
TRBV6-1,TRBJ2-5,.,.,TGTGCCAGCAGTGAAACCCAGGGGCTCAGGGAGACCCAGTACTTC,CASSETQGLRETQYF
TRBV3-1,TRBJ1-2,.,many,TGTGCCAGCAGCCCCCGCCGGACGGCTCGAGGCGGCTATGGCTACACCTTC,CASSPRRTARGGYGYTF
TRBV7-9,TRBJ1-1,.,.,TGTGCCAGCAGCCGGCCGGGCACCTTGGGCACTGAAGCTTTCTTT,CASSRPGTLGTEAFF
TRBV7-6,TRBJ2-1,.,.,TGTGCCAGCAGTCCCAGAGGTTTAAGCAATGAGCAGTTCTTC,CASSPRGLSNEQFF
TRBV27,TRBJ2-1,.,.,TGTGCCAGCAAAGTGGGAGGGGGTTACAATGAGCAGTTCTTC,CASKVGGGYNEQFF
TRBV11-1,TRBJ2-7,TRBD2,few,TGTGCCAGCAGCTTAGGCCCGCCTAGCGGGTACTACGAGCAGTACTTC,CASSLGPPSGYYEQYF
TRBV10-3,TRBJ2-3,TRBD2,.,TGTGCCCCCCTGGGGAGGGCCGCCACAGATACGCAGTATTTT,CAPLGRAATDTQYF
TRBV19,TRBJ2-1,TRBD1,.,TGTGCCAGTAGTATCGAAAGGGGACAGGGGTCCTACAATGAGCAGTTCTTC,CASSIERGQGSYNEQFF
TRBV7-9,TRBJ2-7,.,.,TGTGCCAGCAGCGCACTCGCGAGGGACGGGAGCTCCTACGAGCAGTACTTC,CASSALARDGSSYEQYF
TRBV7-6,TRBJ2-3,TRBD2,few,TGTGCCAGCAGCTTAGGGCCTAGGACTAGCTATTCCACAGATACGCAGTATTTT,CASSLGPRTSYSTDTQYF
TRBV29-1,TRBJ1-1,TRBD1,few,TGCAGCGCATATGCAGGGGGCCCTGAAGCTTTCTTT,CSAYAGGPEAFF